This passage covers 8 T cell receptor beta chains from one sample sequenced in a study of Graves' ophthalmopathy and Graves' hyperthyroidism. The authors amplified TCR beta CDR3 regions from RNA transcripts. Following a first-round RT-PCR that used HTBI primers, a second-round multiplex PCR was carried out. TCRdb redid the calling of the multiplex PCR reads with MiXCR, one entry per CDR3 protein. The sample includes around 340,000 distinct CDR3 sequences, 17% of them seen just once. The sample consisted of peripheral blood. The receptors shown here come from an adult man with Graves' ophthalmopathy.

This clonotype was found many times. The chain carries TRBV12-3 or TRBV12-4 and TRBJ1-5, with a weak D call TRBD1 (6 bases). V lost 5 bases, J lost 4 bases, and 18 bases lay in between. The CDR3 has 16 amino acids. The chain's CDR3 is CASSPGRTGRNQPQHF. In DNA form, the CDR3 reads TGTGCCAGCAGTCCTGGGCGCACAGGGAGGAATCAGCCCCAGCATTTT.

This clonotype showed up just a few times. At one end, the junction sequence differs from germline, possibly due to a read error. The V gene is TRBV6-5, the J gene TRBJ1-1; no clear D. Germline assignment: CDR1 MNHEY and CDR2 SVGAGI. The CDR3 is 15 residues long. CDR3 nucleotides: TGTGCCAGCAGTTACTCCCACCTCGGGAAAACTGAAACTTTCTTT. It encodes CASSYSHLGKTETFF.

This clonotype was observed at least ten times. The chain links TRBV11-2 to TRBJ1-6; 12 nucleotides match TRBD1. Germline CDR1 SGHAT, CDR2 FQNNGV. After removal of 5 bases from V and 7 bases from J, the junction contained 15 bases not matched to a gene. The CDR3 spans 19 residues. CDR3 loop: CASSTSRRDRGLRNSPLHF. For the CDR3, the DNA is TGTGCCAGCAGCACCAGTCGGCGGGACAGGGGGCTAAGGAATTCACCCCTCCACTTT.

This clonotype occurred many times. V is TRBV27 and J is TRBJ2-7; the D is unclear. Germline-derived CDR1 and CDR2 are MNHEY and SMNVEV (reference sequence). The V end lost 4 bases, the J end lost 6 bases, and 16 bases lay between the germline ends. This CDR3 spans 14 amino acids. The CDR3 region is CASSSLVQATEQYF. The CDR3, as DNA: TGTGCCAGCAGTTCATTGGTTCAGGCAACCGAGCAGTACTTC.

This clonotype was seen ten or more times. J is TRBJ1-2 and V is TRBV6-1, with a possible D match to TRBD1 (6 bases). The CDR3 totals 15 residues. CDR1 and CDR2 (germline): MNHNS, SASEGT. Trimming left V 4 bases short and J 7 bases short, with 19 bases between. CDR3 bases: TGTGCCAGCAGTGGGATGCAGGGGACGCCGGGTGGCTACACCTTC. This gives the protein CASSGMQGTPGGYTF.

This clonotype was picked up many times. The V and J genes are TRBV27 and TRBJ2-2; 7 bases are a match to TRBD2. Germline V gives CDR1 MNHEY, CDR2 SMNVEV (reference sequence). V trimming: 5 bases; J trimming: 3 bases; junction bases outside the gene matches: 9. The CDR3 contains 16 residues. CDR3 coding DNA: TGTGCCAGCAGTCCCACGTCTAGCGGATACACCGGGGAGCTGTTTTTT. Its translation is CASSPTSSGYTGELFF.

This clonotype has just a few counts. In DNA, the CDR3 is TGTGCCACCAGTGACGGACAGAGCAATCAGCCCCAGCATTTT. Protein sequence: CATSDGQSNQPQHF. The V and J genes are TRBV24-1 and TRBJ1-5; D is possibly TRBD1 (6 bases). With 4 bases removed from V and 1 base from J, the gap between germline ends came to 7 bases. The germline V gene has CDR1 KGHDR and CDR2 SFDVKD. The CDR3 is made up of 14 amino acids.

V usage is TRBV6-1 and J usage is TRBJ2-5; D may be TRBD2 (7 bases). The ends were cut back, 10 bases at V and 7 bases at J, with 19 bases in the middle. CDR1 MNHNS and CDR2 SASEGT come from the germline V gene. CDR3 length equals 13 residues. The chain's CDR3 is CATQGGGRGTQYF. CDR3 DNA sequence: TGTGCCACTCAGGGAGGGGGGCGTGGGACCCAGTACTTC.